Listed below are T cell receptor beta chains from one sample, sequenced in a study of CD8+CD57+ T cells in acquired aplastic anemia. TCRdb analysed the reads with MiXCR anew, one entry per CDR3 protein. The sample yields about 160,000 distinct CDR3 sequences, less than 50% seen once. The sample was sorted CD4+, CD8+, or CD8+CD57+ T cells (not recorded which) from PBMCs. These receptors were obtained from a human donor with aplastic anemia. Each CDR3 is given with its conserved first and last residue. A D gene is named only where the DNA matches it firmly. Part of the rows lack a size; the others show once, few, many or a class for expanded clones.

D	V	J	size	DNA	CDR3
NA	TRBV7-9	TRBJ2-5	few	TGTGCCAGCAGCCTCCCCATCGGGGACGGAGAAGAGACCCAGTACTTC	CASSLPIGDGEETQYF
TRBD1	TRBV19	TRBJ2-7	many	TGTGCCAGTAGTAGCGGACAGGGGCACTACGAGCAGTACTTC	CASSSGQGHYEQYF
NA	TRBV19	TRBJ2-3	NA	TGTGCCAGTAGCTTCTGGGACCGGGGTACAGATACGCAGTATTTT	CASSFWDRGTDTQYF
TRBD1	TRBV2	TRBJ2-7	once	TGTGCCAGCAGTGGGGGACAGACTTCAACCTACGAGCAGTACTTC	CASSGGQTSTYEQYF
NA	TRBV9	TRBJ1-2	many	TGTGCCAGCAGCGTAGAAAGGGCCCCGATAGTGCGTGGCTACACCTTC	CASSVERAPIVRGYTF
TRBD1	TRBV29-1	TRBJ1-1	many	TGCAGCGCAGTACAGGGGTTGGGCGCTGAAGCTTTCTTT	CSAVQGLGAEAFF
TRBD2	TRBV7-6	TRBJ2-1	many	TGTGCCAGCAGCGCAGGACTAGCGGGAGAACGGTCCTACAATGAGCAGTTCTTC	CASSAGLAGERSYNEQFF
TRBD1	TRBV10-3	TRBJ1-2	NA	TGTGCCATCAGTGACAGGGGGCTCGATGGCTACACCTTC	CAISDRGLDGYTF
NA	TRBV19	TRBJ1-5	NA	TGTGCCAGTAGTACGGACAGTTATCAGCCCCAGCATTTT	CASSTDSYQPQHF
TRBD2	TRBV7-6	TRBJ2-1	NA	TGTGCCAGCAGCTTATCGCGGGAGGTGGGTGAGCAGTTCTTC	CASSLSREVGEQFF
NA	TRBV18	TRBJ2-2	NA	TGTGCCAGCTCCCCAAGTGCGCCCGGGGAGCTGTTTTTT	CASSPSAPGELFF
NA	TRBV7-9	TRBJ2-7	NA	TGTGCCAGCAGCTTAACTGGGGACGAGCAGTACTTC	CASSLTGDEQYF
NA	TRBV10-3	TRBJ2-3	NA	TGTGCCATCAGTGAGTCGCACTCCCCGACTAGCACAGATACGCAGTATTTT	CAISESHSPTSTDTQYF
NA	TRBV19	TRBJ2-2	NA	TGTGCCAGTACACTCTACGGAACCGGGGAGCTGTTTTTT	CASTLYGTGELFF
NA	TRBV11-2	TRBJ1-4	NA	TGTGCCAGCAGTGCAACAGGGAGGGTTAATGAAAAATTGTTTTTT	CASSATGRVNEKLFF
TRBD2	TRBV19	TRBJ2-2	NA	TGTGCCAGTAGTGTGGGGACTAGTACCGGGGAGCTGTTTTTT	CASSVGTSTGELFF
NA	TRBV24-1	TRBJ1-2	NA	TGTGCCACCAGTGACGCCGGACATACCTATGGCTACACCTTC	CATSDAGHTYGYTF
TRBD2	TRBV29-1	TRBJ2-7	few	TGCAGCGTTGGGTCTAGCGGGGAGTTGAGCGAGCAGTACTTC	CSVGSSGELSEQYF
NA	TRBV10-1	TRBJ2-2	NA	TGCGCCATCCAGTCGGAGAACACCGGGGAGCTGTTTTTT	CAIQSENTGELFF
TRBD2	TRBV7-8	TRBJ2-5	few	TGTGCCAGCAGCTCTCTTAGCGGGATGGGAGAGACCCAGTACTTC	CASSSLSGMGETQYF
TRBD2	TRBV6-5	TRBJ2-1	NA	TGTGCCAGCAGTTACGGGGGAGGGCTAGACAATGAGCAGTTCTTC	CASSYGGGLDNEQFF
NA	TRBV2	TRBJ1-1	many	TGTGCCAGACTACAGGTGATGAACACTGAAGCTTTCTTT	CARLQVMNTEAFF
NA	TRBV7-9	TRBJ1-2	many	TGTGCCAGCAGCTTACGGGGCGGAGGCTACACCTTC	CASSLRGGGYTF
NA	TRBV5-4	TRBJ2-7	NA	TGTGCCACTCGGAGTTGGGGACAAGATTGGTACGAGCAGTACTTC	CATRSWGQDWYEQYF
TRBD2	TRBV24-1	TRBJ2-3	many	TGTGCCACCAGTGACCTTGCGGACCACCGGGGGGAGGCCGGTCCAGATACGCAGTATTTT	CATSDLADHRGEAGPDTQYF
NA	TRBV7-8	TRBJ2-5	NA	TGTGCCAGCAGCCTAAGCGGACGTCCGGAGACCCAGTACTTC	CASSLSGRPETQYF
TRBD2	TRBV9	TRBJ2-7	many	TGTGCCAGCAGCGTAGGAGAACTAGCGGGCCCCTACGAGCAGTACTTC	CASSVGELAGPYEQYF
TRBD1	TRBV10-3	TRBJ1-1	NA	TGTGCCATCTCGTCACGGGAGGGGGCGCTCACTGAAGCTTTCTTT	CAISSREGALTEAFF
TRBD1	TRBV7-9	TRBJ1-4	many	TGTGCCAGCAGCAAGAATACAGGGGGCGAAAAACTGTTTTTT	CASSKNTGGEKLFF
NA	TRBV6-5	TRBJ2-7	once	TGTGCCAGCAGTTTTACCGAAGCCTACGAGCAGTACTTC	CASSFTEAYEQYF
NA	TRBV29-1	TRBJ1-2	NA	TGCAGCGTTGAGGACGGGATTTGGGGCTACACCTTC	CSVEDGIWGYTF
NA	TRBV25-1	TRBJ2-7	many	TGTGCCAGCAGTGAACGCGCTGGGTACGAGCAGTACTTC	CASSERAGYEQYF
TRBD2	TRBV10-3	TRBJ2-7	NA	TGTGCCACCAGTAGGACTAGCGGGACCTACGAGCAGTACTTC	CATSRTSGTYEQYF
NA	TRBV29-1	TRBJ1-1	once	TGCAGCGTAATCCGGGGGGAGGAGACTGAAGCTTTCTTT	CSVIRGEETEAFF
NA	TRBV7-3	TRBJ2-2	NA	TGTGCCAGCAGCGTTCATACCGGGGAGCTGTTTTTT	CASSVHTGELFF
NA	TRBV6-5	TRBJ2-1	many	TGTGCCAGCAGTTACTCGACAGAAAACAATGAGCAGTTCTTC	CASSYSTENNEQFF
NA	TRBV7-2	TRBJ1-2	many	TGTGCCAGCAGCGAACCCCCTGAGTATGGCTACACCTTC	CASSEPPEYGYTF
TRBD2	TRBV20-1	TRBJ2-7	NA	TGCAGTGCTAGACCCCGGGTAGCGGGAGTCCACGAGCAGTACTTC	CSARPRVAGVHEQYF
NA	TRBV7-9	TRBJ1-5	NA	TGTGCCAGCAGTTACGGGCAGGGAAAACAGCCCCAGCATTTT	CASSYGQGKQPQHF
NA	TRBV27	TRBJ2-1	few	TGTGCCAGCAGTTTAGGGGCGGGCATCACCTACAATGAGCAGTTCTTC	CASSLGAGITYNEQFF
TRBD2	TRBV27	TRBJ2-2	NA	TGTGCCAGCAGTCCCCGGACTAGTGAGGGGGGGGAGCTGTTTTTT	CASSPRTSEGGELFF
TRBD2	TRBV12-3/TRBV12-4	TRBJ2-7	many	TGTGCCAGCAGTCGACGACTAGCGGGAGAGGAAAACGAGCAGTACTTC	CASSRRLAGEENEQYF
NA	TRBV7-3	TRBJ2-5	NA	TGTGCCAGCAGCTTAACGGCGGGAAGCTACGAGACCCAGTACTTC	CASSLTAGSYETQYF
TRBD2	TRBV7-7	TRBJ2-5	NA	TGTGCTAGCAGCCTAGGACTAGCGGGAGGGGAAGAGACCCAGTACTTC	CASSLGLAGGEETQYF
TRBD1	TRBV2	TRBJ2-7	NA	TGTGCCAGCAGTACGGGACAGGGCTATTACGAGCAGTACTTC	CASSTGQGYYEQYF
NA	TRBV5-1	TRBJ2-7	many	TGCGCCAGCAGCACGGGGTTCTACGAGCAGTACTTC	CASSTGFYEQYF
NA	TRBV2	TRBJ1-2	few	TGTGCCAGCACCCCCGGGGGTTTACGGGCCTACACCTTC	CASTPGGLRAYTF
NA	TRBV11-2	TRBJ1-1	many	TGTGCCAGCAGCTTTCGACAGGCTGAAGCTTTCTTT	CASSFRQAEAFF
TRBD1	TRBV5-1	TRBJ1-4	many	TGCGCCAGCAGCTTGGACAGGGGATATGCAACTAATGAAAAACTGTTTTTT	CASSLDRGYATNEKLFF